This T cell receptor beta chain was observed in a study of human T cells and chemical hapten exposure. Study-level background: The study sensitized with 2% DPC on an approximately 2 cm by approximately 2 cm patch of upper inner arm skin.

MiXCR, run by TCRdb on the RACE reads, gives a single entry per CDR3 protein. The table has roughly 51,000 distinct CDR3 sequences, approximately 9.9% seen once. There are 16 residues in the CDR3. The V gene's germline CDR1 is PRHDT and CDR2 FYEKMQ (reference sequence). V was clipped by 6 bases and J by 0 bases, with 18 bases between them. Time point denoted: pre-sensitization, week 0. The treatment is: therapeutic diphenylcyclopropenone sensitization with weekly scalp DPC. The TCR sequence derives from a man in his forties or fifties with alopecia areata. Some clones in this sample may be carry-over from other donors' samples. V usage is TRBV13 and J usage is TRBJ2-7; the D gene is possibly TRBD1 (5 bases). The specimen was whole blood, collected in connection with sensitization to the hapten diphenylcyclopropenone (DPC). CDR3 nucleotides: TGTGCCAGCAGTCTTAGGACCCAGGGTAGCTCCTACGAGCAGTACTTC. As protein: CASSLRTQGSSYEQYF.